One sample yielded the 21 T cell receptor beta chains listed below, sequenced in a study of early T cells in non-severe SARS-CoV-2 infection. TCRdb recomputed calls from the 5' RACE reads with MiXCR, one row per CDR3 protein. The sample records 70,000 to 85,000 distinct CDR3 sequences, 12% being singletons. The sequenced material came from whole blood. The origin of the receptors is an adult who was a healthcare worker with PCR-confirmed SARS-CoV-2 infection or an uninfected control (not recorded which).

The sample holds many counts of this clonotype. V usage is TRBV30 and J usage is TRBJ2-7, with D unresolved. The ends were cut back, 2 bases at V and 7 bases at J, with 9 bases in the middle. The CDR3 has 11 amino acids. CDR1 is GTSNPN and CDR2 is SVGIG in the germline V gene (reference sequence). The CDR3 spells CAWSRLREQYF. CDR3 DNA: TGTGCCTGGAGTCGGCTTCGAGAGCAGTACTTC.

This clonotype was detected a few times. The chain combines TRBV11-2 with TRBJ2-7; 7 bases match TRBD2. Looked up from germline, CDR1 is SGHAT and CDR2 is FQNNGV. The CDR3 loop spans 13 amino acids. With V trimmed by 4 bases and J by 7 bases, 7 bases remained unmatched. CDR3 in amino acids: CASSSGLVPEQYF. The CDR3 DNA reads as TGTGCCAGCAGCTCAGGACTAGTTCCTGAGCAGTACTTC.

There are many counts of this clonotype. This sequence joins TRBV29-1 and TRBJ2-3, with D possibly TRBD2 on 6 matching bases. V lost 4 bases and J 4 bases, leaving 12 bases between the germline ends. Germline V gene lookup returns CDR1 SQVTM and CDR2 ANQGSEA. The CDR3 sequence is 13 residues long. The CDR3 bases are TGCAGCGTTGCGGCCGGGGGAGCAGATACGCAGTATTTT. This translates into CSVAAGGADTQYF.

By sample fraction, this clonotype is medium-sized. CDR3 in DNA: TGTGCCAGCAGCCTGCCTAGCGGGGGGGCCAAAAACATTCAGTACTTC. It encodes CASSLPSGGAKNIQYF. The V call is TRBV5-5, the J call TRBJ2-4; TRBD2 aligns across 11 bases. Germline V gene data show CDR1 as SGHKS and CDR2 as YYEKEE (reference sequence). CDR3 length: 16 amino acids. V was pared by 4 bases and J by 1 base, with 4 bases of the junction left unmatched.

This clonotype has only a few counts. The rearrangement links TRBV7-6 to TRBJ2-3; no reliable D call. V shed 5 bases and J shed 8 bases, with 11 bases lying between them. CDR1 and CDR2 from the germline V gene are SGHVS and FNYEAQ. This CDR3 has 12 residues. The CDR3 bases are TGTGCCAGCAGCCCCCGTTCGGGTACGCAGTATTTT. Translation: CASSPRSGTQYF.

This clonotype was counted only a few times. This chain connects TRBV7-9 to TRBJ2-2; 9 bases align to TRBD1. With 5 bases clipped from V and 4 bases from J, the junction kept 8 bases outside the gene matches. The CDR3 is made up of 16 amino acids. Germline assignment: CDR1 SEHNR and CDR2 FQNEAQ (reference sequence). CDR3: CASSPSQGASTGELFF. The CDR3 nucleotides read TGTGCCAGCAGCCCGTCACAGGGGGCGAGCACCGGGGAGCTGTTTTTT. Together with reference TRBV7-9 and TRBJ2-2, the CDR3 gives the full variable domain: DTGVSQNPRHKITKRGQNVTFRCDPISEHNRLYWYRQTLGQGPEFLTYFQNEAQLEKSRLLSDRFSAERPKGSFSTLEIQRTEQGDSAMYLCASSPSQGASTGELFFGEGSRLTVL.

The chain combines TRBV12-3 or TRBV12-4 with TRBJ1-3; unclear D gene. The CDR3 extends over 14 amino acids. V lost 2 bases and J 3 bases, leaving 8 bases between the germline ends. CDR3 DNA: TGTGCCAGCAGTTTACGGGGTTTTGGAAACACCATATATTTT. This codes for CASSLRGFGNTIYF.

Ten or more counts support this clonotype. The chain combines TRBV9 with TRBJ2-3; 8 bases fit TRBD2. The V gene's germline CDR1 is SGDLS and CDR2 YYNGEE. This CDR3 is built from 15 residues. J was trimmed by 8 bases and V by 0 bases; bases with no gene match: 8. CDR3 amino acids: CASSVAQRGRGTQYF. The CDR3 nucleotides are TGTGCCAGCAGCGTAGCCCAGCGGGGGCGAGGTACGCAGTATTTT.

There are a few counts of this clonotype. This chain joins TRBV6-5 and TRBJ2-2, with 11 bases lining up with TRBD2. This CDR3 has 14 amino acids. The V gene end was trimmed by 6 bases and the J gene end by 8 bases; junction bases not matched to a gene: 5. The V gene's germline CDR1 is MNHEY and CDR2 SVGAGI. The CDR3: CASSGTSGAGELFF. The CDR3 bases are TGTGCCAGCAGCGGGACTAGCGGAGCGGGGGAGCTGTTTTTT.

CDR3 protein: CASSQGRGRYNEQFF. CDR3 sequence (DNA): TGTGCCAGCAGCCAAGGACGCGGGAGATACAATGAGCAGTTCTTC. The V gene is TRBV14, the J gene TRBJ2-1, with 7 bases that match TRBD2. V lost 1 base and J lost 4; bases outside the gene matches: 4. Germline CDR1 SGHDN, CDR2 FVKESK. This CDR3 has 15 amino acids.

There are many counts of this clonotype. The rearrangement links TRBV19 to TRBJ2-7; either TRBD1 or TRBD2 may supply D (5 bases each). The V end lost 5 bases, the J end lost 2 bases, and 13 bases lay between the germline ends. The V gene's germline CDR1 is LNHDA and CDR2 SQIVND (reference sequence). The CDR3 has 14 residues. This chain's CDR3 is CASSYRDGAYEQYF. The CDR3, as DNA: TGTGCCAGTAGTTACCGGGACGGAGCCTACGAGCAGTACTTC.

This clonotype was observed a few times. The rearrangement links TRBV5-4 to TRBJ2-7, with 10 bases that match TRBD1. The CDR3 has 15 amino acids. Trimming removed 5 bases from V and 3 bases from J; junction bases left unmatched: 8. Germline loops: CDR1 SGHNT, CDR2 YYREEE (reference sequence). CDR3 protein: CASRSDRGSLYEQYF. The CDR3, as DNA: TGTGCCAGCAGGTCGGACAGGGGGTCCCTCTACGAGCAGTACTTC.

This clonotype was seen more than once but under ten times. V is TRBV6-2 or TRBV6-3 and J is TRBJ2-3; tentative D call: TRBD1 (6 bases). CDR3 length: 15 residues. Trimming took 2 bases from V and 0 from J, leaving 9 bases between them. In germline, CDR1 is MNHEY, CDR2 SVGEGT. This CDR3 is CASSYGTTSTDTQYF. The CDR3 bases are TGTGCCAGCAGTTACGGGACAACTAGCACAGATACGCAGTATTTT.

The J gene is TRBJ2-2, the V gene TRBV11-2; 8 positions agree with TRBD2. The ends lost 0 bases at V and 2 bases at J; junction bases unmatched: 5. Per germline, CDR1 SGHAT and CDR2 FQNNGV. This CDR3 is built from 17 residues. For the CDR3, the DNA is TGTGCCAGCAGCTTAGATCGACTAGCGCGTAACACCGGGGAGCTGTTTTTT. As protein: CASSLDRLARNTGELFF.

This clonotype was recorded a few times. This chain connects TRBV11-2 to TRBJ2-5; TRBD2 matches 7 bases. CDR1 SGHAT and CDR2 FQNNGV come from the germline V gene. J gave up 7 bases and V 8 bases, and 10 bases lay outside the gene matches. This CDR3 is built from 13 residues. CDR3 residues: CASGRANKGTQYF. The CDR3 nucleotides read TGTGCCAGCGGGAGGGCCAATAAGGGGACCCAGTACTTC.

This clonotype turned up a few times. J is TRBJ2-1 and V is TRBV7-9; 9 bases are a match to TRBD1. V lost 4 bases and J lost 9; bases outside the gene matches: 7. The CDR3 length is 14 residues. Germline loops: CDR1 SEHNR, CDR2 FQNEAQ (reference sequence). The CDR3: CASSSGGQGGEQFF. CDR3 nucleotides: TGTGCCAGCAGCTCGGGGGGACAGGGAGGTGAGCAGTTCTTC.

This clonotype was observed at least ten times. CDR3 bases: TGCGCCAGCAGCTTGATAAGCGGGGAGACCCAGTACTTC. Its protein is CASSLISGETQYF. The chain joins TRBV5-1 to TRBJ2-5; perhaps TRBD2 as D (6 bases). The CDR3 is 13 residues long. Looked up from germline, CDR1 is SGHRS and CDR2 is YFSETQ. The V end lost 1 base, the J end lost 5 bases, and 9 bases lay between the germline ends.

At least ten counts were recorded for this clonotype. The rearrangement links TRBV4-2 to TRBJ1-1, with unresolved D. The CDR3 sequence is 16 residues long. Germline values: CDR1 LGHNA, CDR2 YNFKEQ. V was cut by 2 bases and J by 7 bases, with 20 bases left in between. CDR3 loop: CASSQLQSFTPHEAFF. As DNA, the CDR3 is TGTGCCAGCAGCCAACTCCAAAGCTTTACGCCCCATGAAGCTTTCTTT.

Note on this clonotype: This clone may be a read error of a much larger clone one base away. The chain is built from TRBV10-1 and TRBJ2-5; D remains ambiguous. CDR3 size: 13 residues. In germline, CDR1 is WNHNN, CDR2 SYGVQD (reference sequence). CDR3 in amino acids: CANSELRSETQYF. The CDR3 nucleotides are TGCGCCAACAGTGAGTTGAGGTCGGAGACCCAGTACTTC.

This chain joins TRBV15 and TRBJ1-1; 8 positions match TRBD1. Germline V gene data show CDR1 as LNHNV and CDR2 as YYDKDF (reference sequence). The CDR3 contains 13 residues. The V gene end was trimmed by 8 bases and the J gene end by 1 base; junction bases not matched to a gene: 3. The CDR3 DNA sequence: TGTGCCACCTTTGACAGGGGGAACACTGAAGCTTTCTTT. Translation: CATFDRGNTEAFF. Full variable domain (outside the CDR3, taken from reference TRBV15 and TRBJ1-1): DAMVIQNPRYQVTQFGKPVTLSCSQTLNHNVMYWYQQKSSQAPKLLFHYYDKDFNNEADTPDNFQSRRPNTSFCFLDIRSPGLGDTAMYLCATFDRGNTEAFFGQGTRLTVV.

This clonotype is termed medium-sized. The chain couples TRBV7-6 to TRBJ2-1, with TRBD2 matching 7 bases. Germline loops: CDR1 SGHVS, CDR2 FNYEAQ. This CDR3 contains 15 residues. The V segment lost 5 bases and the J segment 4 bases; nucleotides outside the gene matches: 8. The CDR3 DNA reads TGTGCCAGCAGCCGCAGCGGGACCAAATACAATGAGCAGTTCTTC. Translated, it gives CASSRSGTKYNEQFF.